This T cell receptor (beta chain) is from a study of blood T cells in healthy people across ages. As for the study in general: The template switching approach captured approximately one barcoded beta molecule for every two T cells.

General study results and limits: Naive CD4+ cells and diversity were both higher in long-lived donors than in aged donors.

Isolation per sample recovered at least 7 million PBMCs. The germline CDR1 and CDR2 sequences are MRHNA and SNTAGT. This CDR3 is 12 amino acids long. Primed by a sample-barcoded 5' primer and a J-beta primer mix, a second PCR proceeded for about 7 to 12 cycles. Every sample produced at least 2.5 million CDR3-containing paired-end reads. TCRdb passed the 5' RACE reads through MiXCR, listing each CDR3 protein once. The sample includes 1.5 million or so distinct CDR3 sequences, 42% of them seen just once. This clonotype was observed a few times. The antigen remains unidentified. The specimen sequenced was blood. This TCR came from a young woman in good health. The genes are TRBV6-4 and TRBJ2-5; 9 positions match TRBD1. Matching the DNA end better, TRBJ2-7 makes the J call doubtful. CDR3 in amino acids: CASTRTGDEQYF. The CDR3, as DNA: TGTGCCAGCACCCGGACAGGGGACGAGCAGTACTTC.